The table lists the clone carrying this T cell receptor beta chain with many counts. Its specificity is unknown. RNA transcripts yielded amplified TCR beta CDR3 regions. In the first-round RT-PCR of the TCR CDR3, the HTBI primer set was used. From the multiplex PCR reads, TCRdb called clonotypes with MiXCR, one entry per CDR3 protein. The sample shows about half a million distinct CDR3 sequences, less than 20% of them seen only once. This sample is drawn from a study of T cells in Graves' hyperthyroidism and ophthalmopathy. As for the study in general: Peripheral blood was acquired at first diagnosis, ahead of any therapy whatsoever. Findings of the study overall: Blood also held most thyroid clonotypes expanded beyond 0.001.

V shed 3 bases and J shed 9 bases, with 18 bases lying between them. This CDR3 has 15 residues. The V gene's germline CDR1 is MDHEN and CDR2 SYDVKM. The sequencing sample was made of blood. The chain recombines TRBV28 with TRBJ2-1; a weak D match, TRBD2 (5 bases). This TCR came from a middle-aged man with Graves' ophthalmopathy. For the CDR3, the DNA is TGTGCCAGCAGTTTGGCCTCGCTAGCATCGCGTGAGCAGTTCTTC. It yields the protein CASSLASLASREQFF. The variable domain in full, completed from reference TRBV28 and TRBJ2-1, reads DVKVTQSSRYLVKRTGEKVFLECVQDMDHENMFWYRQDPGLGLRLIYFSYDVKMKEKGDIPEGYSVSREKKERFSLILESASTNQTSMYLCASSLASLASREQFFGPGTRLTVL.